The clone carrying this T cell receptor beta chain was picked up many times. The sample originates from a study of patients and donors after allogeneic stem cell transplantation. J gave up 5 bases and V 4 bases, and 9 bases lay outside the gene matches. Germline V lookup: CDR1 SGHRS, CDR2 YFSETQ. The CDR3 is 15 amino acids. From the RT-PCR reads, TCRdb called clonotypes with MiXCR, one entry per CDR3 protein. The repertoire includes 70,000 to 95,000 distinct CDR3 sequences, roughly 5.2% of them detected once, and less than 3% sits in the top ten. The clonotype originates from a human donor who was either an allogeneic HSCT recipient or a stem cell or donor lymphocyte infusion donor (not recorded which). It is not recorded whose cells these are; they may come from a transplant donor. This sequence joins TRBV5-1 and TRBJ2-7; 10 nucleotides agree with TRBD1. The sequenced material came from blood, either unsorted or a sorted T cell fraction (not recorded which). The CDR3 region is CASSAGRTGGDEQYF. The CDR3 DNA follows: TGCGCCAGCAGCGCGGGAAGGACAGGGGGAGACGAGCAGTACTTC. Filled out from reference TRBV5-1 and TRBJ2-7, the complete variable domain reads KAGVTQTPRYLIKTRGQQVTLSCSPISGHRSVSWYQQTPGQGLQFLFEYFSETQRNKGNFPGRFSGRQFSNSRSEMNVSTLELGDSALYLCASSAGRTGGDEQYFGPGTRLTVT.